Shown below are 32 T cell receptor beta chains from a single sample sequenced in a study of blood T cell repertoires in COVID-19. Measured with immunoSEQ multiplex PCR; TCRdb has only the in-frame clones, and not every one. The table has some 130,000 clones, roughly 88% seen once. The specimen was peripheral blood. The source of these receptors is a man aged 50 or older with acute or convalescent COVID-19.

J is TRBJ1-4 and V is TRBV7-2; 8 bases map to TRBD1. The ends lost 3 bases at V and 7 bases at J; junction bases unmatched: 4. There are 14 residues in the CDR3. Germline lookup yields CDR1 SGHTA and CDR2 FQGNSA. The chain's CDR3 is CASSFGQGGEKLFF. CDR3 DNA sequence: TGTGCCAGCAGCTTTGGACAGGGAGGTGAAAAACTGTTTTTT.

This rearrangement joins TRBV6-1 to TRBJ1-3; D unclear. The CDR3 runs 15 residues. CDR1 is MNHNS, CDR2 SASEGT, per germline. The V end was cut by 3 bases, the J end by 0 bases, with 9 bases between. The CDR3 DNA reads TGTGCCAGCAGTGACGGAGGGTACTCTGGAAACACCATATATTTT. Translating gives CASSDGGYSGNTIYF.

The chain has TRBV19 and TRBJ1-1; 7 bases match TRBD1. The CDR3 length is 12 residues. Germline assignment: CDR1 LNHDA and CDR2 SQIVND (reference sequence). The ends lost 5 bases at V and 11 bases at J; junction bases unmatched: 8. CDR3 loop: CASSLRQGSAFF. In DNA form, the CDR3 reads TGTGCCAGTAGTCTGCGACAGGGATCCGCTTTCTTT.

The CDR3 is CASSQTSVNTGELFF. The CDR3 region has the DNA TGCGCCAGCAGCCAAACAAGCGTGAACACCGGGGAGCTGTTTTTT. This chain links TRBV5-1 with TRBJ2-2; D is ambiguous. This CDR3 is built from 15 residues. The germline V and J ends were trimmed by 4 bases and 1 base, with 11 bases remaining between them. CDR1 SGHRS and CDR2 YFSETQ come from the germline V gene.

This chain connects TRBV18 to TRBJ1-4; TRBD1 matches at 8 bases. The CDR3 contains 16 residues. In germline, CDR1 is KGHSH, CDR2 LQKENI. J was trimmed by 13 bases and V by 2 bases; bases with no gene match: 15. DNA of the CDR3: TGTGCCAGCTCACCAAGTACAGGAGACAGGGGACTTGGACTGTTTTTT. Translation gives CASSPSTGDRGLGLFF.

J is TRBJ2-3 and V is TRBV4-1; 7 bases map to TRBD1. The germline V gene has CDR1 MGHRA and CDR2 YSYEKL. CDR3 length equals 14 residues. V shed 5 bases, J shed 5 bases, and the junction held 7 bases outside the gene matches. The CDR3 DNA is TGCGCCAGCAGCAAGGGGGCTAATCTAGATACGCAGTATTTT. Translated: CASSKGANLDTQYF.

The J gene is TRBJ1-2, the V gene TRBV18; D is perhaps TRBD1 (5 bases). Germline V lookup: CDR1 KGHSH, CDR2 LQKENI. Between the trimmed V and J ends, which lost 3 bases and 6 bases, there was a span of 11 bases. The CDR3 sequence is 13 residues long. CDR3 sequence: CASSPPGGDGYTF. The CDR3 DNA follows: TGTGCCAGCTCACCCCCGGGAGGGGATGGCTACACCTTC.

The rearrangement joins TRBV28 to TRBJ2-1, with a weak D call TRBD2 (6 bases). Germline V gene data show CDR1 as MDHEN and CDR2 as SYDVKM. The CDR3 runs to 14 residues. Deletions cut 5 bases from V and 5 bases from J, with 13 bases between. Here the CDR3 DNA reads TGTGCCAGCAGTATGATGGGACTTAACAATGAGCAGTTCTTC. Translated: CASSMMGLNNEQFF.

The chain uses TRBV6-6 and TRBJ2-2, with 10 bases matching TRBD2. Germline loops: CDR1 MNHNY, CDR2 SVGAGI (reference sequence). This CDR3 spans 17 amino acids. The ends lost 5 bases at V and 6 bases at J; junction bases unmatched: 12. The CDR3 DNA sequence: TGTGCCAGCAGTCTCGGCGTCACTAGCGGGACAGCCGGGGAGCTGTTTTTT. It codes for CASSLGVTSGTAGELFF.

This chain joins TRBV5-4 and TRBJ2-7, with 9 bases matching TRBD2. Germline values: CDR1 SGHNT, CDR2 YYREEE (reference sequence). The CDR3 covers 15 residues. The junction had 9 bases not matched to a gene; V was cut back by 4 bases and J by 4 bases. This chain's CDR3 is CASSLSGSNVYEQYF. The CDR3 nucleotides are TGTGCCAGCAGCCTTAGCGGGAGTAACGTTTACGAGCAGTACTTC.

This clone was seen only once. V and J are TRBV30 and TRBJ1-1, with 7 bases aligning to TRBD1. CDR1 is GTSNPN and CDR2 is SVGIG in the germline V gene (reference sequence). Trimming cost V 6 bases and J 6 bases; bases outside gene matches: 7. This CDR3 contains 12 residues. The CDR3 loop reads CACNRGFAEAFF. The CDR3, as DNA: TGTGCCTGTAACAGGGGTTTCGCTGAAGCTTTCTTT. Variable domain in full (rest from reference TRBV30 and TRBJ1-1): SQTIHQWPATLVQPVGSPLSLECTVEGTSNPNLYWYRQAAGRGLQLLFYSVGIGQISSEVPQNLSASRPQDRQFILSSKKLLLSDSGFYLCACNRGFAEAFFGQGTRLTVV.

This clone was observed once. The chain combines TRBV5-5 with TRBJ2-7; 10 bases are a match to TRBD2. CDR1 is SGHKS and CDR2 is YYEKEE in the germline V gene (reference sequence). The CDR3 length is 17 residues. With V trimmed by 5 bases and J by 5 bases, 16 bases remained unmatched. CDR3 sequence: CASRGTLRASGSHEQYF. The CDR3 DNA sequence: TGTGCCAGCAGAGGAACTTTGCGGGCTAGCGGGAGCCACGAGCAGTACTTC.

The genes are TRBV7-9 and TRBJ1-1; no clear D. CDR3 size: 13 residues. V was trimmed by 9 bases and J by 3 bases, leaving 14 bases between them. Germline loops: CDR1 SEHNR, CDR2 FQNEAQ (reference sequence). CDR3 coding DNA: TGTGCCAGTGGGTACATCGCGGACACTGAAGCTTTCTTT. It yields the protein CASGYIADTEAFF. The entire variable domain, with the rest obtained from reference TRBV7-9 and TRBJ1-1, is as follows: DTGVSQNPRHKITKRGQNVTFRCDPISEHNRLYWYRQTLGQGPEFLTYFQNEAQLEKSRLLSDRFSAERPKGSFSTLEIQRTEQGDSAMYLCASGYIADTEAFFGQGTRLTVV.

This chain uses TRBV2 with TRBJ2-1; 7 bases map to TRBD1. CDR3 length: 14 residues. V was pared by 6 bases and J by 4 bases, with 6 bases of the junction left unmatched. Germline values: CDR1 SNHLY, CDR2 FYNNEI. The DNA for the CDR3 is TGTGCCAGCAGAAAGGGGGCGCAGTACAATGAGCAGTTCTTC. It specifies CASRKGAQYNEQFF.

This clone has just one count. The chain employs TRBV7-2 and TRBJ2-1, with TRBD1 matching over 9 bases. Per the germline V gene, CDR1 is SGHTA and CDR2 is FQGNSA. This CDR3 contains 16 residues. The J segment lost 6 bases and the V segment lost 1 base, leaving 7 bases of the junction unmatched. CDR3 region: CASSLVGTGRANEQFF. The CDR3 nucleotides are TGTGCCAGCAGCTTAGTCGGGACAGGGAGGGCCAATGAGCAGTTCTTC.

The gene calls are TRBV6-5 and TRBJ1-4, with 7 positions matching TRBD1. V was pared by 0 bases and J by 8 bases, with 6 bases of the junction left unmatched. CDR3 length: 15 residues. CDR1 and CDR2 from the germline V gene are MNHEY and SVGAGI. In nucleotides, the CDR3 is TGTGCCAGCAGTTACTCCCCAGGGGGTAAAGAAAAACTGTTTTTT. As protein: CASSYSPGGKEKLFF.

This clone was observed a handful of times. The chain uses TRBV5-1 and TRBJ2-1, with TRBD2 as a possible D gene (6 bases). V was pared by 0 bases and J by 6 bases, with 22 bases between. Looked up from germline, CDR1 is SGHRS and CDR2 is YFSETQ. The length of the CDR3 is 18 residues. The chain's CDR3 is CASSLALSGVEYFNEQFF. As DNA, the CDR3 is TGCGCCAGCAGCTTGGCCCTGTCGGGAGTAGAGTATTTCAATGAGCAGTTCTTC.

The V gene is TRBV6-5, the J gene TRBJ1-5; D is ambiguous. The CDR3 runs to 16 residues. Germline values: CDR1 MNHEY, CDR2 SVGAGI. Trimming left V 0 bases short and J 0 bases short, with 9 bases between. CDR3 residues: CASSYSTPGSNQPQHF. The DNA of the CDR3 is TGTGCCAGCAGTTACTCGACCCCAGGTAGCAATCAGCCCCAGCATTTT.

The chain's CDR3 is CASTEERGLRDTEAFF. The CDR3 nucleotides are TGTGCCAGTACGGAGGAGAGGGGGCTTCGGGACACTGAAGCTTTCTTT. The chain links TRBV19 to TRBJ1-1; 7 positions match TRBD1. CDR1 is LNHDA, CDR2 SQIVND, per germline (reference sequence). The trim removed 7 bases at V and 3 bases at J, leaving 14 bases unmatched. This CDR3 is built from 16 residues. Filled out from reference TRBV19 and TRBJ1-1, the complete variable domain reads DGGITQSPKYLFRKEGQNVTLSCEQNLNHDAMYWYRQDPGQGLRLIYYSQIVNDFQKGDIAEGYSVSREKKESFPLTVTSAQKNPTAFYLCASTEERGLRDTEAFFGQGTRLTVV.

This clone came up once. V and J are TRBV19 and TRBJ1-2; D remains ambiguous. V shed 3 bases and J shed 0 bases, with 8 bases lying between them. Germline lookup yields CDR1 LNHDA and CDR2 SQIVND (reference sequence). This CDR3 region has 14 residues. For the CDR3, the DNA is TGTGCCAGTAGTATGGCCGCCACTAACTATGGCTACACCTTC. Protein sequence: CASSMAATNYGYTF.

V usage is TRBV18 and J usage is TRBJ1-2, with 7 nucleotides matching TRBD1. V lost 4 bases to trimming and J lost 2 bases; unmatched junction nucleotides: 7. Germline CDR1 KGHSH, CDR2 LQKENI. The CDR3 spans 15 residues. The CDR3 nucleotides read TGTGCCAGCTCACAAGTCCGGGACAGAAACTATGGCTACACCTTC. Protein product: CASSQVRDRNYGYTF.

The CDR3 spells CASSLAGTGEDEQYF. CDR3 DNA: TGTGCCAGCAGCCTAGCAGGGACAGGGGAGGACGAGCAGTACTTC. This chain joins TRBV7-3 and TRBJ2-7, with 10 nucleotides matching TRBD1. CDR1 is SGHTA, CDR2 FQGTGA, per germline. Trimming removed 5 bases from V and 5 bases from J; junction bases left unmatched: 9. The CDR3 runs 15 residues.

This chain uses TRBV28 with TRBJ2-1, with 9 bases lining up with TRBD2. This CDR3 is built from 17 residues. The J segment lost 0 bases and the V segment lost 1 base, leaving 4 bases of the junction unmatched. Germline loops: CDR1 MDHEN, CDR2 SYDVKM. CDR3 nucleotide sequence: TGTGCCAGCAGTTTATCCTATAGCGGGAGCTCCTACAATGAGCAGTTCTTC. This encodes CASSLSYSGSSYNEQFF.

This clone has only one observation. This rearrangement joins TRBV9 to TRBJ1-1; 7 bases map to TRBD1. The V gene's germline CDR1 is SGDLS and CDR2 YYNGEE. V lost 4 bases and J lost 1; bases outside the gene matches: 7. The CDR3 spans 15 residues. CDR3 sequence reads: CASSPRQGWNTEAFF. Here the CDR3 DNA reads TGTGCCAGCAGCCCACGACAGGGTTGGAACACTGAAGCTTTCTTT.

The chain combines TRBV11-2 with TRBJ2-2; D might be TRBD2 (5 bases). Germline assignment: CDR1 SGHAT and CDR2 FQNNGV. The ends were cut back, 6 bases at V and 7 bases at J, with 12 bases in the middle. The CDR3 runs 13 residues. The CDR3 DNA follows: TGTGCCAGCAGGGTATGGGAGAGCGGGGAGCTGTTTTTT. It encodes CASRVWESGELFF.

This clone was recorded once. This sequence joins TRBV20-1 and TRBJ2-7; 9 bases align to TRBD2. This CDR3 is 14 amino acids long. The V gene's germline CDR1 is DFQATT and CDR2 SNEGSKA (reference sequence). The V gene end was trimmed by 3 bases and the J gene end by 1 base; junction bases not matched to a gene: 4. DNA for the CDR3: TGCAGTGCTAGTCCTAGCGGGAATTCCTACGAGCAGTACTTC. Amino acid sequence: CSASPSGNSYEQYF.

The CDR3 here is CASSLDNGKTQYF. CDR3 DNA: TGTGCCAGCAGCTTAGATAACGGGAAGACCCAGTACTTC. The rearrangement links TRBV11-2 to TRBJ2-5; maybe TRBD2 (5 bases). The CDR3 consists of 13 residues. Germline-derived CDR1 and CDR2 are SGHAT and FQNNGV. V was shortened by 0 bases and J by 6 bases, with 8 bases between the two germline ends.

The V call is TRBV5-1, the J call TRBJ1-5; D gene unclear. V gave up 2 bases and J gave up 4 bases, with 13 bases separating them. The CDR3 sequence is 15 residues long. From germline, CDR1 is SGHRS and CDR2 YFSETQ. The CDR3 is CASSFSGNQNQPQHF. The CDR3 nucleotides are TGCGCCAGCAGCTTCTCCGGGAACCAGAATCAGCCCCAGCATTTT. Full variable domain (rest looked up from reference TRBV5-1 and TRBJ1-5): KAGVTQTPRYLIKTRGQQVTLSCSPISGHRSVSWYQQTPGQGLQFLFEYFSETQRNKGNFPGRFSGRQFSNSRSEMNVSTLELGDSALYLCASSFSGNQNQPQHFGDGTRLSIL.

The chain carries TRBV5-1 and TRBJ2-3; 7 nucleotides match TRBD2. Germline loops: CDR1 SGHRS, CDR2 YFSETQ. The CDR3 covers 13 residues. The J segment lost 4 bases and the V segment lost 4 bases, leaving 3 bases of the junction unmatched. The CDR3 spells CASSRGGADTQYF. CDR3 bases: TGCGCCAGCAGCCGGGGAGGGGCAGATACGCAGTATTTT.

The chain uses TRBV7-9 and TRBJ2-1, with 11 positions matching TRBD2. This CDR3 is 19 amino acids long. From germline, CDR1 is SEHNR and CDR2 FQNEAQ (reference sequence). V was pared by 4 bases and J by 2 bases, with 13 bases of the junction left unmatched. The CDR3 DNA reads TGTGCCAGCAGCTCCCCGGCACTAGCGGGAGTTCGCCCCTACAATGAGCAGTTCTTC. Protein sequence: CASSSPALAGVRPYNEQFF.

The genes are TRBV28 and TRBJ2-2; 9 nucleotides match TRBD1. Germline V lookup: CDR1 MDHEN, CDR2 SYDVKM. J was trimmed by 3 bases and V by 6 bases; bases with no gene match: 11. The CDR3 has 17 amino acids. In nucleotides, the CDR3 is TGTGCCAGCAGCCCTCCTCACAGGGGGCGGGACACCGGGGAGCTGTTTTTT. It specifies CASSPPHRGRDTGELFF.

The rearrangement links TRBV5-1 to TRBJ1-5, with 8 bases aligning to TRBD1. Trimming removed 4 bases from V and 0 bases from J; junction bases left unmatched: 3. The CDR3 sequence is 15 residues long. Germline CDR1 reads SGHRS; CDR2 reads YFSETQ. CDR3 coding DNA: TGCGCCAGCAGCAAGACAGGGGATAGCAATCAGCCCCAGCATTTT. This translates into CASSKTGDSNQPQHF.